The 22 T cell receptor beta chains in this list originate from one sample, sequenced in a study of technical replicates of blood from several donors. TCRdb keeps only in-frame clones here, not all; method: immunoSEQ multiplex PCR. The sample has around 80,000 clones, roughly 90% seen once; the top ten hold 0.39%. Sequenced sample: T cells isolated from PBMCs. Receptors were obtained from a human donor in good health.

This chain's CDR3 is CASSEPGQGLYGYTF. The CDR3 region has the DNA TGTGCCAGCAGTGAACCGGGACAGGGGCTTTATGGCTACACCTTC. The rearrangement links TRBV25-1 to TRBJ1-2; the match to TRBD1 covers 10 bases. V dropped 2 bases and J dropped 5; count of bases not matched to a gene: 5. The CDR3 length is 15 residues. Per the germline V gene, CDR1 is MGHDK and CDR2 is SYGVNS.

The chain joins TRBV2 to TRBJ2-7; 8 bases fit TRBD1. The CDR3 length is 15 residues. From germline, CDR1 is SNHLY and CDR2 FYNNEI. Trimming at V came to 6 bases and at J to 0 bases, leaving 7 bases not matched to a gene. As DNA, the CDR3 is TGTGCCAGCAGCGTTTCGGGACAGGCCTCCTACGAGCAGTACTTC. Protein sequence: CASSVSGQASYEQYF.

In this sample, this clone turned up a few times. This chain connects TRBV11-3 to TRBJ2-1; 10 nucleotides agree with TRBD2. This CDR3 has 14 amino acids. The ends lost 4 bases at V and 8 bases at J; junction bases unmatched: 5. Germline V gene sequence: CDR1 SGHNT, CDR2 YENEEA. CDR3 nucleotide sequence: TGTGCCAGCAGCTCGGTAGCGGGAGGTTATGAGCAGTTCTTC. It yields the protein CASSSVAGGYEQFF. Full variable domain (outside the CDR3, taken from reference TRBV11-3 and TRBJ2-1): EAGVVQSPRYKIIEKKQPVAFWCNPISGHNTLYWYLQNLGQGPELLIRYENEEAVDDSQLPKDRFSAERLKGVDSTLKIQPAELGDSAVYLCASSSVAGGYEQFFGPGTRLTVL.

The chain is built from TRBV6-5 and TRBJ1-2; D gene unclear. CDR3 length: 14 amino acids. From germline, CDR1 is MNHEY and CDR2 SVGAGI. Deletions cut 6 bases from V and 3 bases from J, with 14 bases between. The CDR3 nucleotides are TGTGCCAGCAGCCAGGCGCGGGAGCACTATGGCTACACCTTC. Protein: CASSQAREHYGYTF.

The chain links TRBV4-2 to TRBJ2-7; 7 bases agree with TRBD2. The CDR3 spans 17 residues. From germline, CDR1 is LGHNA and CDR2 YNFKEQ. With 2 bases clipped from V and 3 bases from J, the junction kept 13 bases outside the gene matches. The CDR3 DNA is TGTGCCAGCAGCCAACAGCAAGCGGGACTGTCCAACTACGAGCAGTACTTC. Its translation: CASSQQQAGLSNYEQYF.

This clone showed up just once. The DNA of the CDR3 is TGCGCCAGCAGCGCGGACAGGGCCGATCAGCCCCAGCATTTT. It is translated as CASSADRADQPQHF. The rearrangement uses TRBV10-1 and TRBJ1-5, with 8 bases lining up with TRBD1. V shed 6 bases and J 5 bases; nucleotides not matched to a gene: 6. This CDR3 is built from 14 residues. Germline CDR1 is WNHNN and CDR2 is SYGVQD (reference sequence).

This chain links TRBV7-9 with TRBJ2-7; maybe TRBD1 (5 bases). The CDR3 totals 15 residues. The V end lost 0 bases, the J end lost 2 bases, and 11 bases lay between the germline ends. Germline V CDR1 and CDR2: SEHNR, FQNEAQ (reference sequence). The CDR3 DNA reads as TGTGCCAGCAGCTTAGCAGGGGCCGTTCCCTACGAGCAGTACTTC. Translated, it gives CASSLAGAVPYEQYF.

Remarks on this clone: The same CDR3 arises from other DNA sequences in this sample as well. The chain recombines TRBV9 with TRBJ2-3, with 13 bases identical to TRBD2. Germline trimming cut 2 bases from V and 3 bases from J; bases unmatched to any gene: 3. In germline, CDR1 is SGDLS, CDR2 YYNGEE. The CDR3 contains 16 residues. The CDR3 DNA reads as TGTGCCAGCAGCGTCAGGACTAGCGGGAGTACAGATACGCAGTATTTT. Translating gives CASSVRTSGSTDTQYF.

This chain uses TRBV6-6 with TRBJ1-2; D is perhaps TRBD1 (5 bases). In germline, CDR1 is MNHNY, CDR2 SVGAGI (reference sequence). V was shortened by 0 bases and J by 6 bases, with 14 bases between the two germline ends. The CDR3 has 15 residues. Here the CDR3 reads CASSYSSGYGNGYTF. CDR3 DNA: TGTGCCAGCAGTTACTCGTCAGGGTACGGAAATGGCTACACCTTC.

The J gene is TRBJ2-7, the V gene TRBV7-9, with 8 positions matching TRBD2. Trimming at V came to 5 bases and at J to 7 bases, leaving 10 bases not matched to a gene. The CDR3 has 14 residues. CDR1 SEHNR and CDR2 FQNEAQ come from the germline V gene (reference sequence). CDR3 amino acids: CASSLTTSADEQYF. The CDR3 DNA follows: TGTGCCAGCAGCCTTACGACTAGCGCCGATGAGCAGTACTTC.

J is TRBJ2-7 and V is TRBV5-6, with no clear D. V lost 1 base and J 2 bases, leaving 7 bases between the germline ends. The CDR3 sequence is 13 residues long. CDR1 and CDR2 (germline): SGHDT, YYEEEE. In nucleotides, the CDR3 is TGTGCCAGCAGCTTGAGCGCAGCCTACGAGCAGTACTTC. Translated, it gives CASSLSAAYEQYF.

The chain carries TRBV6-1 and TRBJ2-1; D may be TRBD1 (6 bases). V was pared by 6 bases and J by 0 bases, with 9 bases between. The CDR3 sequence is 14 residues long. The germline V gene has CDR1 MNHNS and CDR2 SASEGT. CDR3 in DNA: TGTGCCAGCAGCACGACAGGCTCCTACAATGAGCAGTTCTTC. It codes for CASSTTGSYNEQFF.

CDR3 residues: CASSEGSGETEAFF. In DNA, the CDR3 is TGTGCCAGCAGTGAGGGGTCAGGGGAGACTGAAGCTTTCTTT. V and J are TRBV2 and TRBJ1-1, with a possible D match to TRBD1 (6 bases). Trimming took off 3 bases at V and 5 bases at J, with 13 bases between the two ends. This CDR3 is 14 amino acids long. In germline, CDR1 is SNHLY, CDR2 FYNNEI.

The chain employs TRBV11-2 and TRBJ2-7; 8 bases match TRBD1. V trimming: 5 bases; J trimming: 3 bases; junction bases outside the gene matches: 9. The CDR3 extends over 15 amino acids. Germline assignment: CDR1 SGHAT and CDR2 FQNNGV. The CDR3 sequence is CASSARQGFRYEQYF. The CDR3 DNA is TGTGCCAGCAGCGCCAGACAGGGGTTCCGCTACGAGCAGTACTTC.

In its sample, this clone was seen a few times. J is TRBJ2-1 and V is TRBV5-6; D gene ambiguous. Trimming stripped 6 bases from V and 13 bases from J, with 14 bases between. Per the germline V gene, CDR1 is SGHDT and CDR2 is YYEEEE. This CDR3 has 11 residues. CDR3 region: CASTRGQHQFF. DNA of the CDR3: TGTGCCAGCACCCGTGGCCAACATCAGTTCTTC.

As for this clone: Other nucleotide sequences in the sample specify the same CDR3. The rearrangement joins TRBV19 to TRBJ2-7, with 9 bases fitting TRBD2. Germline values: CDR1 LNHDA, CDR2 SQIVND (reference sequence). Trimming removed 5 bases from V and 1 base from J; junction bases left unmatched: 3. CDR3 length equals 14 residues. CDR3: CASSFTSGSYEQYF. CDR3 coding DNA: TGTGCCAGTAGTTTCACTAGCGGGTCCTACGAGCAGTACTTC.

V and J are TRBV11-1 and TRBJ2-3, with 12 bases matching TRBD2. CDR3 length: 15 amino acids. Germline assignment: CDR1 SGHAT and CDR2 FQDESV (reference sequence). V shed 7 bases and J 1 base; nucleotides not matched to a gene: 3. The CDR3 sequence: CASTRTSGGTDTQYF. As DNA, the CDR3 is TGTGCCAGCACGCGGACTAGCGGGGGCACAGATACGCAGTATTTT.

The gene calls are TRBV5-4 and TRBJ1-3; D is possibly TRBD1 (6 bases). With 7 bases removed from V and 0 bases from J, the gap between germline ends came to 17 bases. The length of the CDR3 is 16 residues. Germline lookup yields CDR1 SGHNT and CDR2 YYREEE (reference sequence). CDR3 region: CASGKTGQPSGNTIYF. As DNA, the CDR3 is TGTGCCAGCGGCAAGACAGGCCAACCCTCTGGAAACACCATATATTTT.

The V gene is TRBV19, the J gene TRBJ2-2; 7 positions agree with TRBD1. The V segment lost 1 base and the J segment 5 bases; nucleotides outside the gene matches: 4. The CDR3 has 15 residues. Germline V gene sequence: CDR1 LNHDA, CDR2 SQIVND (reference sequence). CDR3 in amino acids: CASSIAGTATGELFF. In nucleotides, the CDR3 is TGTGCCAGTAGTATAGCGGGGACAGCTACCGGGGAGCTGTTTTTT. Full variable domain (missing parts from reference TRBV19 and TRBJ2-2): DGGITQSPKYLFRKEGQNVTLSCEQNLNHDAMYWYRQDPGQGLRLIYYSQIVNDFQKGDIAEGYSVSREKKESFPLTVTSAQKNPTAFYLCASSIAGTATGELFFGEGSRLTVL.

This clone was found once. This chain links TRBV10-3 with TRBJ2-1; 10 nucleotides match TRBD2. The CDR3 spans 19 residues. The J segment lost 4 bases and the V segment lost 7 bases, leaving 19 bases of the junction unmatched. The germline gives CDR1 ENHRY, CDR2 SYGVKD. CDR3 nucleotides: TGTGCCATCACCGTAGGACTAGCGGAGCCCAAAGGGAAGTACAATGAGCAGTTCTTC. Protein sequence: CAITVGLAEPKGKYNEQFF.

A single count supports this clone. This sequence joins TRBV6-6 and TRBJ2-7; unclear D gene. There are 13 residues in the CDR3. Germline V gene sequence: CDR1 MNHNY, CDR2 SVGAGI (reference sequence). Trimming took 6 bases from V and 0 from J, leaving 9 bases between them. The CDR3 DNA sequence: TGTGCCAGCAGCCAAACTACCTCCTACGAGCAGTACTTC. As protein: CASSQTTSYEQYF.

The V and J genes are TRBV15 and TRBJ2-7, with D tentatively TRBD1 (5 bases). CDR1 is LNHNV, CDR2 YYDKDF, per germline (reference sequence). V lost 5 bases to trimming and J lost 2 bases, with 13 bases between them. The CDR3 consists of 14 residues. CDR3 region: CATSSRPGPYEQYF. CDR3 in DNA: TGTGCCACCAGCTCCCGACCAGGGCCCTACGAGCAGTACTTC.